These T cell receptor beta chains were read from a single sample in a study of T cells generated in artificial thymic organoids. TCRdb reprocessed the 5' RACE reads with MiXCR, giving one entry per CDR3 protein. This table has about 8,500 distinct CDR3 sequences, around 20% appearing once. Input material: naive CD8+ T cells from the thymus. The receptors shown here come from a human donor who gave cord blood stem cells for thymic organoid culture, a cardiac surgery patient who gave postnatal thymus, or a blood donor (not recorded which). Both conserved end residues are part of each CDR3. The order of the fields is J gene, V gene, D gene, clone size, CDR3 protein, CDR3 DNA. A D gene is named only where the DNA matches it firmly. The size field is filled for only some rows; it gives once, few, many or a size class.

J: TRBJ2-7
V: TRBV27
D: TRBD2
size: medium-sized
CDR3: CASSNGRSSYEQYF
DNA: TGTGCCAGTTCTAACGGGAGGTCCTCCTACGAGCAGTACTTC

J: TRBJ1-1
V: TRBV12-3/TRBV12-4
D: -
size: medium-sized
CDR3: CASSFGQIEAFF
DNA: TGTGCCAGCAGTTTTGGTCAAATTGAAGCTTTCTTT

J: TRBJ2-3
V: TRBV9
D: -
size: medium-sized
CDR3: CASSVANMVLSDTQYF
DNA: TGTGCCAGCAGCGTAGCGAATATGGTCCTGTCGGATACGCAGTATTTT

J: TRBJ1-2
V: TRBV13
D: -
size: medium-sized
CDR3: CASSLATFETNYGYTF
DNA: TGTGCCAGCAGCTTAGCCACTTTCGAGACAAACTATGGCTACACCTTC

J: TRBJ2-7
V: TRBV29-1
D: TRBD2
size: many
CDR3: CSVITSGAYEQYF
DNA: TGCAGCGTTATAACTAGCGGGGCTTACGAGCAGTACTTC

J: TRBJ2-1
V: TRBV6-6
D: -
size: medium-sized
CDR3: CASSKTRGNEQFF
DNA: TGTGCCAGCAGTAAAACTAGAGGCAATGAGCAGTTCTTC

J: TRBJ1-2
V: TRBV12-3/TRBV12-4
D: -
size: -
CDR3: CASSLGGNFNYGYTF
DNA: TGTGCCAGCAGTTTAGGCGGGAACTTTAACTATGGCTACACCTTC

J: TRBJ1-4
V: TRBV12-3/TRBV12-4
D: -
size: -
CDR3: CASYFRGKLFF
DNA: TGTGCCAGTTATTTTCGGGGGAAACTGTTTTTT

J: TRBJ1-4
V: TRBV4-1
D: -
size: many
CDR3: CASSQGCPLEGVSCVNKNEKLFF
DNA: TGCGCCAGCAGCCAGGGTTGTCCTTTGGAGGGAGTCTCCTGTGTCAACAAAAATGAAAAACTGTTTTTT

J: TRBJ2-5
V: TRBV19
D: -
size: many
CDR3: CATKRLEEETQYF
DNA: TGTGCCACCAAAAGGCTCGAAGAAGAGACCCAGTACTTC

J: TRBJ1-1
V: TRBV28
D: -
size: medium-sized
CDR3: CASRAAYRSNTEAFF
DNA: TGTGCCAGCAGGGCCGCGTACCGATCGAACACTGAAGCTTTCTTT

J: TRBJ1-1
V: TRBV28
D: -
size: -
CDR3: CAGGLGGTEAFF
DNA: TGTGCCGGGGGCCTAGGGGGCACTGAAGCTTTCTTT

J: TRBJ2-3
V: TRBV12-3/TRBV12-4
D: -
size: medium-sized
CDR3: CASSLATYTDTQYF
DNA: TGTGCCAGCAGTTTAGCGACGTACACAGATACGCAGTATTTT

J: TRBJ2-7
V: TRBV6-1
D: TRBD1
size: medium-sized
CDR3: CASRVGQSPPYEQYF
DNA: TGTGCCAGCAGGGTGGGACAGTCACCGCCCTACGAGCAGTACTTC

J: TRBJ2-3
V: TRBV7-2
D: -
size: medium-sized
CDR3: CASRSSEGSTDTQYF
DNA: TGTGCCAGCAGATCATCGGAAGGGAGCACAGATACGCAGTATTTT

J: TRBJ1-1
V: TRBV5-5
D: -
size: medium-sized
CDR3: CASSFNLNTEAFF
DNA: TGTGCCAGCAGCTTTAATCTAAACACTGAAGCTTTCTTT

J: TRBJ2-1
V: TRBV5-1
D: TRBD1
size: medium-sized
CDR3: CASSAGQGAEWNEQFF
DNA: TGCGCCAGCAGCGCGGGACAGGGGGCCGAGTGGAATGAGCAGTTCTTC

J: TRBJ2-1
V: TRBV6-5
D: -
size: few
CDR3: CASSFQLAFGDNEQFF
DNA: TGTGCCAGCAGTTTCCAACTAGCCTTTGGAGATAATGAGCAGTTCTTC

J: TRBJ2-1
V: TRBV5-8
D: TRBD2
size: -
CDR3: CAGNKLAVYYNEQFF
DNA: TGTGCCGGGAATAAACTAGCGGTCTACTACAATGAGCAGTTCTTC

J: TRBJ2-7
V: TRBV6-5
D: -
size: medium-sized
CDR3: CASSYGGSLEQYF
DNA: TGTGCCAGCAGTTACGGGGGATCCCTCGAGCAGTACTTC

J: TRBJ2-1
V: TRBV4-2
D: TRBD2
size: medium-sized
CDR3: CASSQDWALPFGTSGKVPYNEQFF
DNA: TGTGCCAGCAGCCAAGATTGGGCCCTACCCTTCGGGACTAGCGGGAAGGTCCCCTACAATGAGCAGTTCTTC

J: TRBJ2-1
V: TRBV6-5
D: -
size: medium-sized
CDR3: CASEGPRNNEQFF
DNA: TGTGCCAGCGAGGGCCCTAGAAACAATGAGCAGTTCTTC

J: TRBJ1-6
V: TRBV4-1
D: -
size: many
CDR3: CASTNGNSPLHF
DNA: TGCGCCAGCACTAACGGAAATTCACCCCTCCACTTT